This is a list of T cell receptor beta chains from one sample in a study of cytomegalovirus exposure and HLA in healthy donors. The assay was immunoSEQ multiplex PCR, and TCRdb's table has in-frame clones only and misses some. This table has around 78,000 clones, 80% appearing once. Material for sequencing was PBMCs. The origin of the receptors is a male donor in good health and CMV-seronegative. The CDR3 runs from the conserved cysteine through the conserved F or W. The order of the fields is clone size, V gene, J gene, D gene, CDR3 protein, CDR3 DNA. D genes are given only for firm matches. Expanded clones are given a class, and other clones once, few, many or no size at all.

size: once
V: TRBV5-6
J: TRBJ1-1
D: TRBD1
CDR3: CASSAQDRVNTEAFF
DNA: TGTGCCAGCAGCGCACAGGACAGGGTGAACACTGAAGCTTTCTTT

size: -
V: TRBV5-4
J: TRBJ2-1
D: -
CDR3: CASSTWSDNEQFF
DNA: TGTGCCAGCAGCACCTGGTCGGACAATGAGCAGTTCTTC

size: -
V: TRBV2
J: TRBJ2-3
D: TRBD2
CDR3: CASSDLATSGADTQYF
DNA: TGTGCCAGCAGTGATTTAGCTACTAGCGGAGCAGATACGCAGTATTTT

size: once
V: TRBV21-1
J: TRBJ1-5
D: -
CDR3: CASSLTGGRYSNQPQHF
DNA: TGTGCCAGCAGCCTGACAGGGGGGAGATATAGCAATCAGCCCCAGCATTTT

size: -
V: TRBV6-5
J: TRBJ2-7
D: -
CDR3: CASSPTGGNYEQYF
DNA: TGTGCCAGCAGTCCCACCGGAGGGAACTACGAGCAGTACTTC

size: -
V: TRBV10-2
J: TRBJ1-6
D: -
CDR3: CASKPALNSPLHF
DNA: TGCGCCAGCAAACCAGCGCTGAATTCACCCCTCCACTTT

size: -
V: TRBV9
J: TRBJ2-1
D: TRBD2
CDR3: CASSVRASGGYNEQFF
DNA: TGTGCCAGCAGCGTAAGGGCTAGCGGGGGATACAATGAGCAGTTCTTC

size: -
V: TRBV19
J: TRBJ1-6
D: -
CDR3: CASSPLGQGGSPLHF
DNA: TGTGCCAGTAGCCCGCTCGGGCAGGGAGGTTCACCCCTCCACTTT

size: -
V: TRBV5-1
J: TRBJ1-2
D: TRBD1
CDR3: CASSLGQGSYTF
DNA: TGCGCCAGCAGCTTGGGACAGGGGAGCTACACCTTC

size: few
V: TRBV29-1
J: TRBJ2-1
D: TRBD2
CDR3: CSVGGTRHEQFF
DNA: TGCAGCGTTGGAGGGACTAGGCATGAGCAGTTCTTC

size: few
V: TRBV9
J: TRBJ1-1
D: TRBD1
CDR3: CASSVASTGSEAFF
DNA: TGTGCCAGCAGCGTAGCTTCGACAGGGAGTGAAGCTTTCTTT

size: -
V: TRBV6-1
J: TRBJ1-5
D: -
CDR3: CASKYSNQPQHF
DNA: TGTGCCAGCAAATATAGCAATCAGCCCCAGCATTTT

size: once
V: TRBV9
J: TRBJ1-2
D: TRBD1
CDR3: CASSDGTGVFVDYGYTF
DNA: TGTGCCAGCAGCGATGGGACAGGGGTTTTTGTTGACTATGGCTACACCTTC

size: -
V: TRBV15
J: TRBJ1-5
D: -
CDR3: CATSSRGSNQPQNF
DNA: TGTGCCACCAGCAGTAGAGGTAGCAATCAGCCCCAGAATTTT

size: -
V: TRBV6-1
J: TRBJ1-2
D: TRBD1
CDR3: CASNIRTGNNYGYTF
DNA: TGTGCCAGCAACATCCGGACAGGAAATAACTATGGCTACACCTTC

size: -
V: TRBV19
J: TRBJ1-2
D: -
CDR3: CASFSTGVNYGYTF
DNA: TGTGCCAGCTTCTCTACGGGAGTTAACTATGGCTACACCTTC

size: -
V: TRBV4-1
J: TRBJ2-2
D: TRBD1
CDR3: CASSREGGPGELFF
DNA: TGCGCCAGCAGTCGGGAAGGGGGCCCCGGGGAGCTGTTTTTT

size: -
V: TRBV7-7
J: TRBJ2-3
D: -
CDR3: CASSGSSVDTQYF
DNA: TGTGCTAGCAGCGGCAGTAGCGTAGATACGCAGTATTTT

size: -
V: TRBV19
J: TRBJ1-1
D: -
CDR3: CASNPEEDTEAFF
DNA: TGTGCCAGTAACCCGGAAGAGGACACTGAAGCTTTCTTT

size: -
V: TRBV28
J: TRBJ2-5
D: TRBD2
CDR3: CASSLGVAGGGETQYF
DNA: TGTGCCAGCAGTTTAGGGGTGGCGGGAGGGGGTGAGACCCAGTACTTC

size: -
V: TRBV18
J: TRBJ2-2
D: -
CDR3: CASSPVAPANTGELFF
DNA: TGTGCCAGCTCCCCGGTAGCGCCCGCGAACACCGGGGAGCTGTTTTTT

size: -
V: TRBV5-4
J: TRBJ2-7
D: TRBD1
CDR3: CASSPRTGPYEQYF
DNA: TGTGCCAGCAGTCCTAGGACAGGGCCATACGAGCAGTACTTC

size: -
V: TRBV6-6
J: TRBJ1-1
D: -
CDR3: CASSYSLLSGDTEAFF
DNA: TGTGCCAGCAGTTACTCTTTGCTTTCGGGGGACACTGAAGCTTTCTTT

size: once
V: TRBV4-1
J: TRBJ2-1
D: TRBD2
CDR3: CASSTRTSGSRGQFF
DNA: TGCGCCAGCAGCACCCGGACTAGCGGGAGCCGTGGGCAGTTCTTC

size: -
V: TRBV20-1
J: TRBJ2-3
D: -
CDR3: CSASSEGGQYF
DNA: TGCAGTGCTAGCAGCGAAGGGGGGCAGTATTTT

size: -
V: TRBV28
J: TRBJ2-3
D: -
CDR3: CASSSRSVDTQYF
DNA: TGTGCCAGCAGTTCCCGTTCGGTAGATACGCAGTATTTT

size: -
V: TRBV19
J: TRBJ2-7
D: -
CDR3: CASSPAGVYEQYF
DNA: TGTGCCAGTAGTCCAGCGGGTGTTTACGAGCAGTACTTC

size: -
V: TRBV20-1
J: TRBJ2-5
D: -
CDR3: CSAIDWETQYF
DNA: TGCAGTGCAATCGACTGGGAGACCCAGTACTTC

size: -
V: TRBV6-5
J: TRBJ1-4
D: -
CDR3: CASRITGTEKLFF
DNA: TGTGCCAGCAGAATAACCGGGACAGAAAAACTGTTTTTT

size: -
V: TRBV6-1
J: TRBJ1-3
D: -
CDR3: CASSESWTTGNTIYF
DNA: TGTGCCAGCAGTGAATCTTGGACAACTGGAAACACCATATATTTT

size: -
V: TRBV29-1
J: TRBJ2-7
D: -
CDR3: CSVLSSSYEQYF
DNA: TGCAGCGTTTTATCTAGCTCCTACGAGCAGTACTTC

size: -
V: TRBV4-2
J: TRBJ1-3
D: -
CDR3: CASSQLGGGGNTIYF
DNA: TGTGCCAGCAGCCAATTGGGGGGTGGTGGAAACACCATATATTTT

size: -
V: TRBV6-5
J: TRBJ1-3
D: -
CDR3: CASSRQVGNTIYF
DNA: TGTGCCAGCAGTCGTCAGGTCGGAAACACCATATATTTT

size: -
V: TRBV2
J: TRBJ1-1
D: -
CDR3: CASSESGYTEAFF
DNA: TGTGCCAGCAGTGAATCAGGCTACACTGAAGCTTTCTTT

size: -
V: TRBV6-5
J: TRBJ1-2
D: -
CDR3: CASSSLDRPGSGYTF
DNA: TGTGCCAGCAGTTCCTTAGACAGGCCTGGTAGTGGCTACACCTTC

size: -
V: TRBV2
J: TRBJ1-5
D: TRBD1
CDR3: CASSEGPGTGSQPQHF
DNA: TGTGCCAGCAGTGAAGGACCGGGGACAGGGAGCCAGCCCCAGCATTTT

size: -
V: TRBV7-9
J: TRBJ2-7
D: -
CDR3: CASSLAGAHEQYF
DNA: TGTGCCAGCAGCCTGGCGGGGGCCCACGAGCAGTACTTC

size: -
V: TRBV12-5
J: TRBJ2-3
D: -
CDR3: CASGPTARTDTQYF
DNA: TGTGCTAGTGGCCCGACAGCCCGGACAGATACGCAGTATTTT

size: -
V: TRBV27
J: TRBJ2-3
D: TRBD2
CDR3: CASSLRTSGRAGTDTQYF
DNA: TGTGCCAGCAGTCTGCGGACTAGCGGGAGGGCCGGGACAGATACGCAGTATTTT

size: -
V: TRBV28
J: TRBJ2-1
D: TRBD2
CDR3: CASRLAGGGYNEQFF
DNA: TGTGCCAGCAGACTAGCGGGAGGAGGCTACAATGAGCAGTTCTTC

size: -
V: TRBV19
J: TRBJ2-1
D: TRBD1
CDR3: CASSTSGTGGFNEQFF
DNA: TGTGCCAGTAGTACGTCCGGGACAGGGGGCTTCAATGAGCAGTTCTTC